Each of the 19 T cell receptor beta chains below was sequenced from the same sample in a study of post-analysis software for immune sequencing data. Overall study findings and caveats: The five TRBV segments detected at higher frequency in patients than in controls included TRBV5-6, TRBV5-1 and TRBV20-1.

Prepared TCR beta cDNA libraries contained unique molecular identifiers. Each CDR3 protein gets one entry after TCRdb re-called the PCR reads with MiXCR. The table shows just over 250,000 distinct CDR3 sequences, with 35% to 40% occurring only once. No cognate antigen is known for these TCRs. The specimen sequenced was blood. These receptors all come from a girl between 10 and 17 years old with multiple sclerosis.

V usage is TRBV3-1 and J usage is TRBJ1-1, with D possibly being TRBD1 (5 bases). Per the germline V gene, CDR1 is LGHDT and CDR2 is YNNKEL (reference sequence). The CDR3 runs to 13 residues. The ends were cut back, 0 bases at V and 10 bases at J, with 12 bases in the middle. The CDR3 sequence is CASSQEGGARAFF. CDR3 bases: TGTGCCAGCAGCCAAGAAGGAGGGGCAAGAGCTTTCTTT.

The V and J genes are TRBV3-1 and TRBJ2-5; 8 bases are a match to TRBD1. The J call may be faulty, since TRBJ2-7 better matches the DNA end. The CDR3 covers 18 residues. The germline gives CDR1 LGHDT, CDR2 YNNKEL (reference sequence). DNA for the CDR3: TGTGCCAGCAGCCTTTTTTATGGGGAAGACAGGGGTGATGGCGAGCAGTACTTC. The encoded protein is CASSLFYGEDRGDGEQYF.

The J gene is TRBJ2-1, the V gene TRBV5-1; 8 bases match TRBD2. Trimming removed 0 bases from V and 14 bases from J; junction bases left unmatched: 4. Looked up from germline, CDR1 is SGHRS and CDR2 is YFSETQ. CDR3 size: 12 residues. Here the CDR3 reads CASSLAGGWEFF. The DNA of the CDR3 is TGCGCCAGCAGCTTGGCGGGAGGGTGGGAGTTCTTC.

This clonotype has just a few counts. J is TRBJ2-3 and V is TRBV20-1; D gene unclear. This CDR3 is built from 14 residues. Per the germline V gene, CDR1 is DFQATT and CDR2 is SNEGSKA (reference sequence). Trimming removed 1 base at V and 4 bases at J, with 12 bases between. The CDR3 DNA follows: TGCAGTGCTAGAGGAACCCTCTATGCAGATACGCAGTATTTT. Translated: CSARGTLYADTQYF.

The CDR3: CASSLRAGTDTQYF. The CDR3 nucleotides read TGCGCCAGCAGCTTGAGGGCGGGCACAGATACGCAGTATTTT. J is TRBJ2-3 and V is TRBV5-1; D not resolved. The CDR3 spans 14 residues. Trimming cost V 1 base and J 1 base, with 7 bases left between them. Germline values: CDR1 SGHRS, CDR2 YFSETQ.

V is TRBV11-2 and J is TRBJ2-1; D remains ambiguous. V was pared by 3 bases and J by 4 bases, with 13 bases between. Germline CDR1 and CDR2: SGHAT and FQNNGV. The CDR3 extends over 15 amino acids. This chain's CDR3 is CASSFPLDEYNEQFF. CDR3 coding DNA: TGTGCCAGCAGCTTCCCTCTCGACGAGTACAATGAGCAGTTCTTC. Filled out from reference TRBV11-2 and TRBJ2-1, the complete variable domain reads EAGVAQSPRYKIIEKRQSVAFWCNPISGHATLYWYQQILGQGPKLLIQFQNNGVVDDSQLPKDRFSAERLKGVDSTLKIQPAKLEDSAVYLCASSFPLDEYNEQFFGPGTRLTVL.

The chain carries TRBV7-2 and TRBJ1-2; 9 bases are a match to TRBD1. The germline CDR1 and CDR2 sequences are SGHTA and FQGNSA. The V segment lost 5 bases and the J segment 4 bases; nucleotides outside the gene matches: 11. The CDR3 is made up of 16 amino acids. CDR3 bases: TGTGCCAGCAGCCTACGCACCGGGACAGGGATCTATGGCTACACCTTC. Protein sequence: CASSLRTGTGIYGYTF.

This clonotype has a count of ten or more. The genes are TRBV5-1 and TRBJ2-1, with 8 bases identical to TRBD2. Trimming at V came to 1 base and at J to 4 bases, leaving 7 bases not matched to a gene. This CDR3 is 16 amino acids long. Germline values: CDR1 SGHRS, CDR2 YFSETQ. CDR3 protein: CASSLPKSGGYNEQFF. Here the CDR3 DNA reads TGCGCCAGCAGCTTGCCCAAGAGCGGGGGTTACAATGAGCAGTTCTTC.

The CDR3 loop reads CASSLARLAGPTDTQYF. The CDR3 DNA reads as TGTGCCAGCAGCTTAGCGCGTCTGGCGGGGCCCACAGATACGCAGTATTTT. J is TRBJ2-3 and V is TRBV7-2, with D perhaps matching TRBD2 (6 bases). In germline, CDR1 is SGHTA, CDR2 FQGNSA. V was cut by 0 bases and J by 2 bases, with 15 bases left in between. The CDR3 sequence is 17 residues long.

A word on this clonotype: A much larger clone lies a single base off, so this may be a read error. Here the CDR3 reads CASSYARTGGQETQFF. The CDR3 bases are TGTGCCAGCAGCTACGCCCGGACAGGGGGGCAAGAGACCCAGTTCTTC. This sequence joins TRBV5-6 and TRBJ2-5; TRBD1 agrees at 10 bases. Gene TRBJ2-1 matches the end of the DNA better, so the J call may be wrong. The CDR3 consists of 16 residues. Germline lookup yields CDR1 SGHDT and CDR2 YYEEEE.

Remarks on this clonotype: Being one base from a much bigger clone, this may be a read error. The chain joins TRBV19 to TRBJ1-2; D is possibly TRBD1 (5 bases). Germline V gene sequence: CDR1 LNHDA, CDR2 SQIVND (reference sequence). There are 16 residues in the CDR3. The V and J ends lost 3 bases and 0 bases respectively, with 14 bases between them. Written as DNA, the CDR3 is TGTGCCAGTAGTATTCAACAGGTACTCCCTAACTATGGCTACACCTTC. It specifies CASSIQQVLPNYGYTF.

Only a few counts were recorded for this clonotype. This sequence may be a read error, since a much larger clone differs from it by one base. The chain couples TRBV5-1 to TRBJ1-2, with a weak D call TRBD1 (6 bases). Germline CDR1 and CDR2: SGHRS and YFSETQ. The CDR3 length is 15 residues. V was clipped by 1 base and J by 0 bases, with 10 bases between them. The CDR3 reads CASSLRSGANYGYTF. DNA for the CDR3: TGCGCCAGCAGCTTGAGGTCAGGGGCTAACTATGGCTACACCTTC.

This clonotype was counted at least ten times. The chain has TRBV5-1 and TRBJ2-6, with 9 nucleotides matching TRBD1. The CDR3 spans 19 residues. J gave up 1 base and V 0 bases, and 8 bases lay outside the gene matches. Germline CDR1 SGHRS, CDR2 YFSETQ. CDR3 nucleotide sequence: TGCGCCAGCAGCTTGGATCAGGGACAGGGTCTATCTGGGGCCAACGTCCTGACTTTC. Translation gives CASSLDQGQGLSGANVLTF. Variable domain in full (rest from reference TRBV5-1 and TRBJ2-6): KAGVTQTPRYLIKTRGQQVTLSCSPISGHRSVSWYQQTPGQGLQFLFEYFSETQRNKGNFPGRFSGRQFSNSRSEMNVSTLELGDSALYLCASSLDQGQGLSGANVLTFGAGSRLTVL.

This clonotype was counted at least ten times. This rearrangement joins TRBV5-1 to TRBJ2-5; 10 nucleotides match TRBD2. CDR1 SGHRS and CDR2 YFSETQ come from the germline V gene. The CDR3 spans 15 residues. V lost 5 bases and J lost 4; bases outside the gene matches: 8. For the CDR3, the DNA is TGCGCCAGCAGTAGGCTAGCGGGAGTAGGAGAGACCCAGTACTTC. Protein product: CASSRLAGVGETQYF.

The sample holds many counts of this clonotype. The genes are TRBV5-1 and TRBJ2-3, with D perhaps being TRBD1 or TRBD2 (6 bases each). The CDR3 contains 15 residues. The germline V and J ends were trimmed by 0 bases and 0 bases, with 8 bases remaining between them. Germline assignment: CDR1 SGHRS and CDR2 YFSETQ. The CDR3 nucleotides are TGCGCCAGCAGCTTGGAGGGGGGCAGCACAGATACGCAGTATTTT. As protein: CASSLEGGSTDTQYF. Based on the CDR3 plus reference TRBV5-1 and TRBJ2-3, the full variable domain is KAGVTQTPRYLIKTRGQQVTLSCSPISGHRSVSWYQQTPGQGLQFLFEYFSETQRNKGNFPGRFSGRQFSNSRSEMNVSTLELGDSALYLCASSLEGGSTDTQYFGPGTRLTVL.

This clonotype has at least ten counts. V gene TRBV27 combines with J gene TRBJ2-1, with D perhaps matching TRBD1 (6 bases). CDR3 length equals 18 residues. V gave up 6 bases and J gave up 0 bases, with 21 bases separating them. Germline V gives CDR1 MNHEY, CDR2 SMNVEV (reference sequence). As DNA, the CDR3 is TGTGCCAGCAGCCACGACGTACATGGGGGCGGCTCCTACAATGAGCAGTTCTTC. Its translation: CASSHDVHGGGSYNEQFF.

The sample holds one count of this clonotype. This chain uses TRBV20-1 with TRBJ1-5; D uncertain. CDR3 size: 12 residues. V was pared by 5 bases and J by 2 bases, with 7 bases between. Germline values: CDR1 DFQATT, CDR2 SNEGSKA (reference sequence). CDR3 coding DNA: TGCAGTGCTGGTCGGGGCAATCAGCCCCAGCATTTT. Translated: CSAGRGNQPQHF.

This clonotype was observed many times. The V gene is TRBV20-1, the J gene TRBJ2-3; 13 bases agree with TRBD2. Losses at the gene ends were 3 bases for V and 2 bases for J; bases not matched to a gene: 8. The CDR3 totals 17 residues. Germline V gives CDR1 DFQATT, CDR2 SNEGSKA (reference sequence). CDR3 sequence (DNA): TGCAGTGCTAGGCCTCGGACTAGCGGGAGTACCACAGATACGCAGTATTTT. It is translated as CSARPRTSGSTTDTQYF.

This clonotype showed up many times. The rearrangement joins TRBV6-5 to TRBJ1-6; D not resolved. Trimming shortened V by 5 bases and J by 6 bases, and 8 bases separated the two germline ends. Germline-derived CDR1 and CDR2 are MNHEY and SVGAGI. The CDR3 contains 13 residues. CDR3 sequence: CASSAQANSPLHF. Written as DNA, the CDR3 is TGTGCCAGCAGTGCCCAGGCTAATTCACCCCTCCACTTT.